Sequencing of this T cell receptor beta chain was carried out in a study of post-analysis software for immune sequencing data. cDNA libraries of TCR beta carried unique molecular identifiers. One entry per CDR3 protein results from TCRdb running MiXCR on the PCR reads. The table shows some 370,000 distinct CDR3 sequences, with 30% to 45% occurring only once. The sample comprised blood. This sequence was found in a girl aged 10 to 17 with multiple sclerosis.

The CDR3: CASRRDGTAYGQYF. The CDR3 DNA is TGTGCCAGCAGGAGAGACGGGACAGCCTACGGGCAGTACTTC. The genes are TRBV6-1 and TRBJ2-5; 7 bases map to TRBD1. Trimming at V came to 6 bases and at J to 11 bases, leaving 15 bases not matched to a gene. Germline loops: CDR1 MNHNS, CDR2 SASEGT. The CDR3 runs to 14 residues.